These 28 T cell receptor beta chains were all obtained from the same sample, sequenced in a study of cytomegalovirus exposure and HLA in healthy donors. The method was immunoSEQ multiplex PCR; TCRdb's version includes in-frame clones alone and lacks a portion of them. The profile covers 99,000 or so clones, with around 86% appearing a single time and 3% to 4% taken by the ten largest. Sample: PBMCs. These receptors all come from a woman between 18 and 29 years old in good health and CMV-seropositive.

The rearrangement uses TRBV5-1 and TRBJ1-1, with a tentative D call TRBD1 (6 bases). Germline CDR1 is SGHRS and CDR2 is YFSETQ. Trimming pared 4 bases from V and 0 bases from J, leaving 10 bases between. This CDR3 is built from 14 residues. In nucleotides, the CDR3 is TGCGCCAGCAGCCCGGACAGCATGAACACTGAAGCTTTCTTT. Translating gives CASSPDSMNTEAFF. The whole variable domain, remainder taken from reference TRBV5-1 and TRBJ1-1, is KAGVTQTPRYLIKTRGQQVTLSCSPISGHRSVSWYQQTPGQGLQFLFEYFSETQRNKGNFPGRFSGRQFSNSRSEMNVSTLELGDSALYLCASSPDSMNTEAFFGQGTRLTVV.

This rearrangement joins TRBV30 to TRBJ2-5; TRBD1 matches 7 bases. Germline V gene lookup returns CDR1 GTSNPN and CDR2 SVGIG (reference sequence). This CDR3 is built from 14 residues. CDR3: CASAAGTVQETQYF. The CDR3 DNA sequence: TGTGCTTCGGCCGCCGGGACAGTTCAAGAGACCCAGTACTTC.

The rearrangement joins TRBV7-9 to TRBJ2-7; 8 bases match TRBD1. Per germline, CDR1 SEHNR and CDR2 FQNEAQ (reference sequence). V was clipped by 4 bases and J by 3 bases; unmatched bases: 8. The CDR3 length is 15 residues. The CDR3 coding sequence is TGTGCCAGCAGCTCAACCCCCGGACAGGGCTACGAGCAGTACTTC. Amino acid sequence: CASSSTPGQGYEQYF.

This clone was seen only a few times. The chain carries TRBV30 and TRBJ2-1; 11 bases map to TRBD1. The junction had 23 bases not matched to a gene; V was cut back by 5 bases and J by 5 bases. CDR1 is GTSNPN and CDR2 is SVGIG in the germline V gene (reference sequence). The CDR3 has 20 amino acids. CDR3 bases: TGTGCCTGGCCCGCCTTGCGGGACAGGGGGGGAGAGGCCAGTGACAATGAGCAGTTCTTC. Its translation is CAWPALRDRGGEASDNEQFF.

The DNA for the CDR3 is TGTGCCAGCAGTTTATTTGGCAGGGGGCGAGAAAATTCACCCCTCCACTTT. Protein product: CASSLFGRGRENSPLHF. V gene TRBV27 combines with J gene TRBJ1-6; 8 bases fit TRBD1. This CDR3 has 17 amino acids. With 1 base clipped from V and 7 bases from J, the junction kept 9 bases outside the gene matches. Germline V gene lookup returns CDR1 MNHEY and CDR2 SMNVEV (reference sequence).

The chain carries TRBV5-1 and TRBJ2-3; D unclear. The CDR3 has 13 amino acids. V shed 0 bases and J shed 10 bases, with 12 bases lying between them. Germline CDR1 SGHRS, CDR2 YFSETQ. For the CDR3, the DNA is TGCGCCAGCAGCTTGGAGGTCGAGCAGGCGCAGTATTTT. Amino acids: CASSLEVEQAQYF.

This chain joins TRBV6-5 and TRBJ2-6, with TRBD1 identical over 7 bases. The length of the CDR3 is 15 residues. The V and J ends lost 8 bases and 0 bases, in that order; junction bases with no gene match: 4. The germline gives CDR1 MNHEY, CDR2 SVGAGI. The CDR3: CASRQGHSGANVLTF. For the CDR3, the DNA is TGTGCCAGCCGACAGGGACACTCTGGGGCCAACGTCCTGACTTTC.

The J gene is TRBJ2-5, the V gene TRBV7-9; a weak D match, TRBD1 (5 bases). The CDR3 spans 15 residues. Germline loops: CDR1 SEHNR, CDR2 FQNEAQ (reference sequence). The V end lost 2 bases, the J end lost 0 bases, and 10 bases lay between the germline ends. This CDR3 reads CASSLRQSNQETQYF. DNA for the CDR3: TGTGCCAGCAGCTTAAGACAGTCGAACCAAGAGACCCAGTACTTC.

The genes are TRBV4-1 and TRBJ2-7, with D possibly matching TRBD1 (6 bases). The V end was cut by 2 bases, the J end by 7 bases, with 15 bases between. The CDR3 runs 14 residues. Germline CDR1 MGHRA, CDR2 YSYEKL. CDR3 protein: CASSQLGLGGEQYF. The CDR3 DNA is TGCGCCAGCAGCCAATTAGGGTTAGGGGGTGAGCAGTACTTC.

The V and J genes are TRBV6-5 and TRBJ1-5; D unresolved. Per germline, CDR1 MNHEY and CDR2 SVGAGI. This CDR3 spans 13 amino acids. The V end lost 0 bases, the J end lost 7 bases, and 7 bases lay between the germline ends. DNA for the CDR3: TGTGCCAGCAGTTACTCGCGGGTCCAGCCCCAGCATTTT. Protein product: CASSYSRVQPQHF.

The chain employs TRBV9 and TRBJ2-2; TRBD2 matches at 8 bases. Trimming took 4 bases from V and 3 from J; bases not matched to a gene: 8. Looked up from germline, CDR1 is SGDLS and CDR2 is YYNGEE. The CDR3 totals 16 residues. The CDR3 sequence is CASSPRGLAHTGELFF. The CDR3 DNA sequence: TGTGCCAGCAGCCCCCGCGGACTAGCTCACACCGGGGAGCTGTTTTTT. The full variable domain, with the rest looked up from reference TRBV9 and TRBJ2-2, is DSGVTQTPKHLITATGQRVTLRCSPRSGDLSVYWYQQSLDQGLQFLIQYYNGEERAKGNILERFSAQQFPDLHSELNLSSLELGDSALYFCASSPRGLAHTGELFFGEGSRLTVL.

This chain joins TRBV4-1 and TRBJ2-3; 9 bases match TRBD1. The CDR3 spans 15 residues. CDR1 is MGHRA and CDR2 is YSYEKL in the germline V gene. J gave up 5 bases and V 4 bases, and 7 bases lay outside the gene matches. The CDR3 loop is CASSPRTGEGDTQYF. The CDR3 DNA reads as TGCGCCAGCAGCCCGCGGACAGGGGAGGGAGATACGCAGTATTTT.

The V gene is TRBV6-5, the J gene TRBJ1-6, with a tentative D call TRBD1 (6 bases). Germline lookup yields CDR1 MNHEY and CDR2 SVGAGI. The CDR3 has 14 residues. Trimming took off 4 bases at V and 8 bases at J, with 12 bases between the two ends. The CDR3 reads CASSWVQGDSPLHF. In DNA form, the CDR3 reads TGTGCCAGCAGTTGGGTACAGGGCGATTCACCCCTCCACTTT.

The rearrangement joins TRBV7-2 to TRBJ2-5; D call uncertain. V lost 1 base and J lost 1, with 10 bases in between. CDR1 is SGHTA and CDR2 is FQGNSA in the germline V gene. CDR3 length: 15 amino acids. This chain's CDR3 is CASSLVAMSQETQYF. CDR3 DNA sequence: TGTGCCAGCAGCTTAGTCGCGATGTCCCAAGAGACCCAGTACTTC.

The CDR3 spells CASSQVGRKSGANVLTF. Written as DNA, the CDR3 is TGTGCCAGCAGCCAAGTGGGCAGGAAGTCTGGGGCCAACGTCCTGACTTTC. V is TRBV14 and J is TRBJ2-6; D remains unclear. V was clipped by 1 base and J by 1 base, with 11 bases between them. Germline CDR1 is SGHDN and CDR2 is FVKESK. The CDR3 is 17 amino acids. The full variable domain, its missing parts supplied by reference TRBV14 and TRBJ2-6, is EAGVTQFPSHSVIEKGQTVTLRCDPISGHDNLYWYRRVMGKEIKFLLHFVKESKQDESGMPNNRFLAERTGGTYSTLKVQPAELEDSGVYFCASSQVGRKSGANVLTFGAGSRLTVL.

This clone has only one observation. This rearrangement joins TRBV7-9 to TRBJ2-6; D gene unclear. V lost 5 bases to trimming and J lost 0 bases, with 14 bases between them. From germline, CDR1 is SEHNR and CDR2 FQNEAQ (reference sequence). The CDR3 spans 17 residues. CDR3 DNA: TGTGCCAGCAGCCATTCCGCTCTGAGCTCTGGGGCCAACGTCCTGACTTTC. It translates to CASSHSALSSGANVLTF. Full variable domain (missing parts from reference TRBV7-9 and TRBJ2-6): DTGVSQNPRHKITKRGQNVTFRCDPISEHNRLYWYRQTLGQGPEFLTYFQNEAQLEKSRLLSDRFSAERPKGSFSTLEIQRTEQGDSAMYLCASSHSALSSGANVLTFGAGSRLTVL.

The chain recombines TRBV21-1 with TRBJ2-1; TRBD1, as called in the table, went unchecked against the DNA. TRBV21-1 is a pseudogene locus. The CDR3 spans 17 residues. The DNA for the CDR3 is TGTGCCAGCAGCAAAGCGCTAAGGTGCGGACACCTCAATGAGCAGTTCTTC. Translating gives CASSKALRCGHLNEQFF.

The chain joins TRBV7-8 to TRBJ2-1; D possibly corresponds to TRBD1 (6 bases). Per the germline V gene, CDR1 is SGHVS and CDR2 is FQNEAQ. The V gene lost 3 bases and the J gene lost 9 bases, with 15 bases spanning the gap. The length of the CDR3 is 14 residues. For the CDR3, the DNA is TGTGCCAGCAGCTTTACGACAGGCCCCACTGAGCAGTTCTTC. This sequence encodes CASSFTTGPTEQFF.

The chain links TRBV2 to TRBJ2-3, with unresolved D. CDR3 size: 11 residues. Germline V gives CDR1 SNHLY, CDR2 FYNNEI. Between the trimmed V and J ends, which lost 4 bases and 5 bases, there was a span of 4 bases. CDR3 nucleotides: TGTGCCAGCAGTGGAGAAGATACGCAGTATTTT. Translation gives CASSGEDTQYF.

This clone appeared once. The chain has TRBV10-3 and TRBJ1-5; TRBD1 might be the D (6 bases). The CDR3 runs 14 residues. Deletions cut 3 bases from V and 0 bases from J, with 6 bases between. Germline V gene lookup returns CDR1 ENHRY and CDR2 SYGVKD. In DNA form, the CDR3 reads TGTGCCATCAGTGACAGGGGTAGCAATCAGCCCCAGCATTTT. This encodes CAISDRGSNQPQHF.

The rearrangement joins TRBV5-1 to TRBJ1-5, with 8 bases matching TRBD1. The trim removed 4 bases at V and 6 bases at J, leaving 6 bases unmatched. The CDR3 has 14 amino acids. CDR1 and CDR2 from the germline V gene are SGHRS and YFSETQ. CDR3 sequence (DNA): TGCGCCAGCAGCCCCAGGGGGCAGGGTCAGCCCCAGCATTTT. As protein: CASSPRGQGQPQHF.

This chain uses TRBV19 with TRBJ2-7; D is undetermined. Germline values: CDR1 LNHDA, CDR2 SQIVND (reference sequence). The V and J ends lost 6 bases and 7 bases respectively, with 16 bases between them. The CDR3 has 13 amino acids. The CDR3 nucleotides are TGTGCCAGTAGCACAACGAGGCTTGGTGAGCAGTACTTC. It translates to CASSTTRLGEQYF.

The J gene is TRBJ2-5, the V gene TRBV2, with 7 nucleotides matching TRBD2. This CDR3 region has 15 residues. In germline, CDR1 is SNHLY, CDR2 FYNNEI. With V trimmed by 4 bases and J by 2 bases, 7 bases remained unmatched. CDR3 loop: CASSVTGGGQETQYF. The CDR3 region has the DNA TGTGCCAGCAGTGTCACGGGGGGTGGGCAAGAGACCCAGTACTTC.

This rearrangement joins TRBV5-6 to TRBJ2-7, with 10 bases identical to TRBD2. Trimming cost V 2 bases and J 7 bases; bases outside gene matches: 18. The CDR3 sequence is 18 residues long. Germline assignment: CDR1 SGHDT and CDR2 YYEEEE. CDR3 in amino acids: CASSFQASGSGMTGEQYF. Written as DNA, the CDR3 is TGTGCCAGCAGCTTTCAGGCTAGCGGGAGCGGGATGACGGGGGAGCAGTACTTC.

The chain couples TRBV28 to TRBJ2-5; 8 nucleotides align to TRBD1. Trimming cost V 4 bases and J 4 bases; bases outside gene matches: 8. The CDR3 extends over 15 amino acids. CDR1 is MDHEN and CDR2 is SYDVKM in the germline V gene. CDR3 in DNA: TGTGCCAGCAGTTCTCCAGGGGGCGCGAGAGAGACCCAGTACTTC. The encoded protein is CASSSPGGARETQYF. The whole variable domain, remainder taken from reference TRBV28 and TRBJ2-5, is DVKVTQSSRYLVKRTGEKVFLECVQDMDHENMFWYRQDPGLGLRLIYFSYDVKMKEKGDIPEGYSVSREKKERFSLILESASTNQTSMYLCASSSPGGARETQYFGPGTRLLVL.

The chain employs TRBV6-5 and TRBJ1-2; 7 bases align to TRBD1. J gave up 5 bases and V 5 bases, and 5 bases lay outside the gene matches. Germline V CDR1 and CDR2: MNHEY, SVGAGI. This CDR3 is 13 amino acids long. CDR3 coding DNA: TGTGCCAGCAGTCCGCCAGGGGGTTATGGCTACACCTTC. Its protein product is CASSPPGGYGYTF.

DNA for the CDR3: TGTGCCAGCCGGGGGAGCTCTGGGGCCAACGTCCTGACTTTC. This translates into CASRGSSGANVLTF. V is TRBV6-5 and J is TRBJ2-6, with D perhaps matching TRBD2 (6 bases). This CDR3 has 14 amino acids. Germline CDR1 and CDR2: MNHEY and SVGAGI. V was cut by 8 bases and J by 0 bases, with 8 bases left in between.

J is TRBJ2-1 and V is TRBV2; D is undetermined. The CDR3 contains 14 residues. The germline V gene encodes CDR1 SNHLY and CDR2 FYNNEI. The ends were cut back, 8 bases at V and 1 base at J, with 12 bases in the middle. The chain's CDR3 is CASLEHSSYNEQFF. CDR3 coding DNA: TGTGCCAGCCTGGAGCATTCATCCTACAATGAGCAGTTCTTC.